The 12 T cell receptor beta chains below come from one sample, sequenced in a study of blood T cell dynamics during melanoma immunotherapy. Time point specified: pre-treatment baseline. TCRdb's copy holds only in-frame clones and misses some; the assay was immunoSEQ multiplex PCR. The sample contains around 16,000 clones, about nine tenths of which appear only once. Sample: blood, taken from a patient treated with checkpoint blockade. The origin of the receptors is a human donor with melanoma.

A remark on this clone: At one end, the junction sequence differs from germline, possibly due to a read error. This chain connects TRBV4-1 to TRBJ2-7, with 11 bases matching TRBD2. CDR1 and CDR2 from the germline V gene are MGHRA and YSYEKL. The CDR3 spans 16 residues. The CDR3 DNA is TGCGCCGGCAGCTCGGGGACTAGCGGAAGGACCTACGAGCAGTACTTC. Its protein is CAGSSGTSGRTYEQYF.

This sequence joins TRBV12-5 and TRBJ1-6; D might be TRBD1 (6 bases). Germline V gene lookup returns CDR1 LGHNT and CDR2 FRNRAP. The CDR3 extends over 14 amino acids. V lost 4 bases and J lost 5, with 9 bases in between. CDR3 amino acids: CASGWGGHNSPLHF. The DNA of the CDR3 is TGTGCTAGTGGTTGGGGGGGGCATAATTCACCCCTCCACTTT.

This chain joins TRBV19 and TRBJ1-2, with 8 nucleotides matching TRBD1. With 2 bases clipped from V and 7 bases from J, the junction kept 12 bases outside the gene matches. CDR3 length: 16 residues. CDR1 is LNHDA and CDR2 is SQIVND in the germline V gene (reference sequence). CDR3 in amino acids: CASSIYGQGFGGGYTF. The CDR3 nucleotides are TGTGCCAGTAGTATATATGGACAGGGCTTCGGGGGTGGCTACACCTTC.

This sequence joins TRBV7-2 and TRBJ1-6, with D uncertain. V lost 4 bases, J lost 7 bases, and 11 bases lay in between. Germline lookup yields CDR1 SGHTA and CDR2 FQGNSA. The CDR3 contains 14 residues. The CDR3 DNA sequence: TGTGCCAGCAGCTCCCGGGCACCGAATTCACCCCTCCACTTT. The encoded protein is CASSSRAPNSPLHF.

The J gene is TRBJ1-4, the V gene TRBV6-6, with D perhaps TRBD1 (5 bases). The V gene's germline CDR1 is MNHNY and CDR2 SVGAGI (reference sequence). Deletions cut 5 bases from V and 5 bases from J, with 15 bases between. This CDR3 region has 15 residues. This CDR3 reads CASSPQLGVNEKLFF. The CDR3, as DNA: TGTGCCAGCAGTCCCCAACTAGGGGTAAATGAAAAACTGTTTTTT.

This clone came up once. CDR3 in amino acids: CASNHGRWKEKLFF. CDR3 nucleotide sequence: TGTGCCAGCAACCATGGACGGTGGAAAGAAAAACTGTTTTTT. The chain carries TRBV11-2 and TRBJ1-4, with no clear D. Germline loops: CDR1 SGHAT, CDR2 FQNNGV. Trimming removed 7 bases from V and 8 bases from J, with 17 bases in between. CDR3 length equals 14 residues.

This clone was recorded a few times. The chain links TRBV2 to TRBJ1-4; no clear D gene. Per the germline V gene, CDR1 is SNHLY and CDR2 is FYNNEI. Deletions cut 4 bases from V and 0 bases from J, with 9 bases between. The CDR3 loop spans 15 amino acids. The CDR3 loop reads CASSVLGATNEKLFF. CDR3 nucleotide sequence: TGTGCCAGCAGTGTGCTAGGTGCAACTAATGAAAAACTGTTTTTT.

This chain connects TRBV7-9 to TRBJ1-1; no clear D gene. Trimming took off 5 bases at V and 0 bases at J, with 13 bases between the two ends. The CDR3 extends over 15 amino acids. Germline CDR1 reads SEHNR; CDR2 reads FQNEAQ (reference sequence). CDR3 coding DNA: TGTGCCAGCAGCATAGGACGGCCCATGAACACTGAAGCTTTCTTT. Translation: CASSIGRPMNTEAFF. Combining the CDR3 with reference TRBV7-9 and TRBJ1-1 gives the whole variable domain DTGVSQNPRHKITKRGQNVTFRCDPISEHNRLYWYRQTLGQGPEFLTYFQNEAQLEKSRLLSDRFSAERPKGSFSTLEIQRTEQGDSAMYLCASSIGRPMNTEAFFGQGTRLTVV.

The chain carries TRBV6-4 and TRBJ1-5; 8 positions agree with TRBD1. The CDR3 sequence is 13 residues long. The V segment lost 5 bases and the J segment 8 bases; nucleotides outside the gene matches: 5. CDR1 is MRHNA, CDR2 SNTAGT, per germline. CDR3 sequence (DNA): TGTGCCAGCAGTCCGACAGGGGAGAAGCCCCAGCATTTT. This codes for CASSPTGEKPQHF.

V is TRBV19 and J is TRBJ2-3; the D is unclear. Per the germline V gene, CDR1 is LNHDA and CDR2 is SQIVND (reference sequence). Trimming removed 4 bases at V and 5 bases at J, with 7 bases between. This CDR3 is 12 amino acids long. CDR3 sequence: CASSTEVDTQYF. The CDR3 nucleotides read TGTGCCAGTAGTACCGAGGTAGATACGCAGTATTTT.

This chain links TRBV29-1 with TRBJ2-1, with TRBD1 matching 9 bases. CDR1 is SQVTM, CDR2 ANQGSEA, per germline. The V segment lost 7 bases and the J segment 4 bases; nucleotides outside the gene matches: 11. This CDR3 has 15 residues. As DNA, the CDR3 is TGCAGCGCCCTACCGACAGGGGGTCTTTACAATGAGCAGTTCTTC. This gives the protein CSALPTGGLYNEQFF.

The chain is built from TRBV6-1 and TRBJ1-2, with D hard to call. Looked up from germline, CDR1 is MNHNS and CDR2 is SASEGT. V lost 2 bases, J lost 5 bases, and 6 bases lay in between. There are 12 residues in the CDR3. The DNA for the CDR3 is TGTGCCAGCAGTGAACCAGGATATGGCTACACCTTC. Translation gives CASSEPGYGYTF.